This TCR beta chain comes out of a study of cytomegalovirus exposure and HLA in healthy donors. This CDR3 is 14 amino acids long. Germline CDR1 is SGHRS and CDR2 is YFSETQ. Trimming took 2 bases from V and 3 from J; bases not matched to a gene: 5. This PCR relied on a set of 60 Vbeta primers and 13 Jbeta primers. TCRdb keeps only in-frame clones here, not all; method: immunoSEQ multiplex PCR. The sample records roughly 150,000 clones, roughly 82% being singletons. This receptor was obtained from a man under 40 in good health and CMV-seropositive. The source material was PBMCs. V is TRBV5-1 and J is TRBJ2-7; 7 bases fit TRBD1. The CDR3 region is CASSLQGRDYEQYF. The CDR3 nucleotides are TGCGCCAGCAGCTTACAGGGGCGAGACTACGAGCAGTACTTC.